This TCR beta chain was profiled in a study of T-cell memory formation after mild COVID-19. J gave up 8 bases and V 5 bases, and 10 bases lay outside the gene matches. CDR1 is SGHTA, CDR2 FQGNSA, per germline. The CDR3 totals 14 residues. One entry per CDR3 protein results from TCRdb running MiXCR on the 5' RACE reads. Altogether 350,000 to 500,000 distinct CDR3 sequences are present, under 20% being singletons, with the ten largest covering 20% to 25%. The chain has TRBV7-2 and TRBJ2-5; 8 bases match TRBD2. Sequencing was performed on PBMCs or a T cell subset sorted from them (not recorded which). The source is a young man who had mild COVID-19 (a few samples of this study predate the infection). Cell type and time point are not known. The DNA for the CDR3 is TGTGCCAGCAGCCCGGGGGGGGCTAGCGCTACCCAGTACTTC. Residues: CASSPGGASATQYF.